One and the same sample provided the 30 T cell receptor beta chains below, sequenced in a study of blood T cell repertoires in COVID-19. Measured with immunoSEQ multiplex PCR; TCRdb has only the in-frame clones, and not every one. The sample lists hundreds of thousands of clones, roughly 91% occurring once. Sequencing used PBMCs or T cells enriched from blood (not recorded which). The source is a woman aged 30 to 39 who had recovered from COVID-19.

Turning to this clone: Different DNA sequences within this sample yield the same CDR3. V gene TRBV30 combines with J gene TRBJ1-2; tentative D call: TRBD1 (5 bases). The germline V gene has CDR1 GTSNPN and CDR2 SVGIG (reference sequence). V lost 0 bases, J lost 7 bases, and 12 bases lay in between. This CDR3 is 13 amino acids long. CDR3 coding DNA: TGTGCCTGGAGTGTACAAGGGGCCACTGGCTACACCTTC. Protein sequence: CAWSVQGATGYTF.

The chain uses TRBV27 and TRBJ2-7; tentative D call: TRBD2 (6 bases). Per the germline V gene, CDR1 is MNHEY and CDR2 is SMNVEV (reference sequence). CDR3 size: 15 residues. Trimming cost V 9 bases and J 2 bases, with 20 bases left between them. The CDR3 region has the DNA TGTGCCAGTAGGGAAGCGGGTGGGGCCGCCTACGAGCAGTACTTC. It yields the protein CASREAGGAAYEQYF.

J is TRBJ2-3 and V is TRBV7-2, with 9 positions matching TRBD1. CDR3 length equals 15 residues. Germline assignment: CDR1 SGHTA and CDR2 FQGNSA. J gave up 2 bases and V 5 bases, and 5 bases lay outside the gene matches. CDR3 residues: CASSPDRGLTDTQYF. CDR3 in DNA: TGTGCCAGCAGCCCGGACAGGGGTCTCACAGATACGCAGTATTTT.

The chain uses TRBV9 and TRBJ1-2, with 8 bases that match TRBD1. CDR1 and CDR2 from the germline V gene are SGDLS and YYNGEE. The CDR3 length is 15 residues. The ends lost 3 bases at V and 4 bases at J; junction bases unmatched: 8. DNA of the CDR3: TGTGCCAGCAGCGCCGGACAGGGCGTAGCCTATGGCTACACCTTC. Translating it yields CASSAGQGVAYGYTF. Combining the CDR3 with reference TRBV9 and TRBJ1-2 gives the whole variable domain DSGVTQTPKHLITATGQRVTLRCSPRSGDLSVYWYQQSLDQGLQFLIQYYNGEERAKGNILERFSAQQFPDLHSELNLSSLELGDSALYFCASSAGQGVAYGYTFGSGTRLTVV.

CDR3 region: CASSLAPLDRDQETQYF. The CDR3 DNA reads as TGTGCCAGCAGCTTAGCGCCCCTGGACAGGGACCAAGAGACCCAGTACTTC. V usage is TRBV11-2 and J usage is TRBJ2-5; 8 bases are a match to TRBD1. This CDR3 region has 17 residues. Germline lookup yields CDR1 SGHAT and CDR2 FQNNGV. The V gene end was trimmed by 1 base and the J gene end by 0 bases; junction bases not matched to a gene: 7.

The chain combines TRBV4-2 with TRBJ1-2; TRBD1 agrees at 7 bases. This CDR3 spans 15 amino acids. Per germline, CDR1 LGHNA and CDR2 YNFKEQ. Germline trimming cut 1 base from V and 1 base from J; bases unmatched to any gene: 3. The CDR3 bases are TGTGCCAGCAGCCAAGGGGGGACAGTTAACTATGGCTACACCTTC. This codes for CASSQGGTVNYGYTF.

The rearrangement links TRBV30 to TRBJ1-6, with TRBD1 matching 10 bases. The germline V gene has CDR1 GTSNPN and CDR2 SVGIG (reference sequence). The CDR3 loop spans 17 amino acids. The junction had 9 bases not matched to a gene; V was cut back by 0 bases and J by 7 bases. The CDR3 sequence: CAWSVRGTGVYNSPLHF. CDR3 nucleotide sequence: TGTGCCTGGAGTGTACGGGGGACAGGGGTATACAATTCACCCCTCCACTTT.

The CDR3 protein is CASSFPGGAGGGYEQYF. The DNA for the CDR3 is TGTGCCAGCAGCTTCCCCGGGGGTGCGGGAGGAGGCTACGAGCAGTACTTC. The chain combines TRBV5-6 with TRBJ2-7, with TRBD2 identical over 8 bases. Germline assignment: CDR1 SGHDT and CDR2 YYEEEE. Trimming at V came to 2 bases and at J to 3 bases, leaving 13 bases not matched to a gene. The CDR3 is made up of 17 amino acids.

The chain employs TRBV29-1 and TRBJ2-7; D possibly corresponds to TRBD2 (6 bases). In germline, CDR1 is SQVTM, CDR2 ANQGSEA. The CDR3 loop spans 12 amino acids. Trimming shortened V by 6 bases and J by 7 bases, and 16 bases separated the two germline ends. The CDR3, as DNA: TGCAGCGTGGAGGGACCCGGGTGGGAGCAGTACTTC. Translation: CSVEGPGWEQYF.

This clone occurred once. The identical CDR3 is also encoded by other nucleotide sequences in the sample. The chain recombines TRBV9 with TRBJ2-5; D might be TRBD2 (6 bases). Looked up from germline, CDR1 is SGDLS and CDR2 is YYNGEE. The CDR3 extends over 13 amino acids. V was trimmed by 2 bases and J by 3 bases, leaving 8 bases between them. The CDR3 nucleotides are TGTGCCAGCAGCGTCGGCGGGGAAGAGACCCAGTACTTC. Residues: CASSVGGEETQYF.

The CDR3 sequence: CASSLSRAYEQYF. CDR3 nucleotide sequence: TGTGCCAGCAGTTTATCGAGGGCCTACGAGCAGTACTTC. This chain connects TRBV27 to TRBJ2-7; TRBD2 might be the D (5 bases). CDR1 MNHEY and CDR2 SMNVEV come from the germline V gene (reference sequence). The CDR3 is 13 amino acids. Trimming shortened V by 0 bases and J by 2 bases, and 5 bases separated the two germline ends.

The genes are TRBV10-3 and TRBJ1-2, with TRBD1 matching 11 bases. CDR1 is ENHRY and CDR2 is SYGVKD in the germline V gene. V lost 3 bases and J lost 6; bases outside the gene matches: 6. The length of the CDR3 is 15 residues. CDR3 sequence: CAISESAGQGDGYTF. In DNA, the CDR3 is TGTGCCATCAGTGAATCCGCGGGACAGGGGGATGGCTACACCTTC.

The J gene is TRBJ1-5, the V gene TRBV4-3; unclear D gene. V shed 4 bases and J shed 3 bases, with 13 bases lying between them. Germline CDR1 is LGHNA and CDR2 is YSLEER. The CDR3 covers 15 residues. The CDR3 DNA sequence: TGCGCCAGCAGCCGGGCATATGGTGACAATCAGCCCCAGCATTTT. Translated: CASSRAYGDNQPQHF.

V gene TRBV7-2 combines with J gene TRBJ2-3; 7 bases line up with TRBD2. Looked up from germline, CDR1 is SGHTA and CDR2 is FQGNSA. The CDR3 is made up of 16 amino acids. V trimming: 1 base; J trimming: 4 bases; junction bases outside the gene matches: 8. CDR3 sequence (DNA): TGTGCCAGCAGCTTAGGCGCGGGAGTTGTCGCAGATACGCAGTATTTT. Protein product: CASSLGAGVVADTQYF.

V and J are TRBV4-3 and TRBJ2-7, with D uncertain. Trimming took off 0 bases at V and 0 bases at J, with 6 bases between the two ends. This CDR3 region has 14 residues. The germline V gene encodes CDR1 LGHNA and CDR2 YSLEER. The CDR3 coding sequence is TGCGCCAGCAGCCAAGAGTCGGGCTCCTACGAGCAGTACTTC. Translating gives CASSQESGSYEQYF.

In DNA form, the CDR3 reads TGCGCCAGCAGCTTGGCCCAGGTCTCTGGGGCCAACGTCCTGACTTTC. Protein sequence: CASSLAQVSGANVLTF. This rearrangement joins TRBV5-1 to TRBJ2-6; D not certain. The V gene lost 0 bases and the J gene lost 0 bases, with 7 bases spanning the gap. From germline, CDR1 is SGHRS and CDR2 YFSETQ. The CDR3 has 16 residues.

The V and J genes are TRBV5-1 and TRBJ1-1; D may be TRBD1 (5 bases). V lost 2 bases and J 3 bases, leaving 14 bases between the germline ends. Germline CDR1 and CDR2: SGHRS and YFSETQ. The CDR3 has 15 residues. CDR3 protein: CASSFQFGGDTEAFF. CDR3 in DNA: TGCGCCAGCAGCTTTCAGTTCGGGGGGGACACTGAAGCTTTCTTT.

DNA for the CDR3: TGTGCCAGTAGTACTCTAAAGTCGACAGTGAACACTGAAGCTTTCTTT. Protein: CASSTLKSTVNTEAFF. The chain combines TRBV19 with TRBJ1-1; perhaps TRBD1 as D (5 bases). CDR3 length equals 16 residues. The V gene lost 4 bases and the J gene lost 0 bases, with 15 bases spanning the gap. CDR1 and CDR2 (germline): LNHDA, SQIVND (reference sequence).

The genes are TRBV7-2 and TRBJ1-1; 8 nucleotides align to TRBD1. Germline CDR1 and CDR2: SGHTA and FQGNSA. The CDR3 runs to 16 residues. V lost 5 bases, J lost 1 base, and 9 bases stayed unmatched. The CDR3 protein is CASSVTGGGTNTEAFF. The CDR3 DNA follows: TGTGCCAGCAGCGTAACAGGGGGAGGAACGAACACTGAAGCTTTCTTT.

The genes are TRBV5-1 and TRBJ2-3; 10 bases fit TRBD2. Germline loops: CDR1 SGHRS, CDR2 YFSETQ. This CDR3 has 17 residues. The ends lost 0 bases at V and 2 bases at J; junction bases unmatched: 6. The CDR3 DNA sequence: TGCGCCAGCAGCTTGGGCACTAGCGGGACGAACACAGATACGCAGTATTTT. Translating it yields CASSLGTSGTNTDTQYF.

The chain is built from TRBV28 and TRBJ1-2, with D uncertain. The germline V gene has CDR1 MDHEN and CDR2 SYDVKM. V was trimmed by 5 bases and J by 5 bases, leaving 9 bases between them. CDR3 length: 12 residues. The CDR3 sequence: CASSATYYGYTF. The CDR3 region has the DNA TGTGCCAGCAGTGCGACATATTATGGCTACACCTTC.

The chain couples TRBV28 to TRBJ1-1; 7 bases are shared with TRBD1. Germline V lookup: CDR1 MDHEN, CDR2 SYDVKM. The CDR3 is made up of 14 amino acids. Trimming at V came to 6 bases and at J to 1 base, leaving 5 bases not matched to a gene. CDR3 in amino acids: CASSPGQKNTEAFF. In DNA, the CDR3 is TGTGCCAGCAGCCCGGGACAGAAGAACACTGAAGCTTTCTTT.

Note on this clone: The same CDR3 is also encoded by other DNA sequences in this sample. The chain recombines TRBV18 with TRBJ1-1; TRBD1 agrees at 9 bases. The length of the CDR3 is 15 residues. V shed 1 base, J shed 1 base, and the junction held 1 base outside the gene matches. Germline CDR1 KGHSH, CDR2 LQKENI. The CDR3 sequence: CASSPQTGGNTEAFF. Here the CDR3 DNA reads TGTGCCAGCTCACCACAGACAGGGGGGAACACTGAAGCTTTCTTT.

This clone was picked up a small number of times. V gene TRBV6-2 or TRBV6-3 combines with J gene TRBJ1-1, with 8 nucleotides matching TRBD1. After removal of 4 bases from V and 5 bases from J, the junction contained 6 bases not matched to a gene. CDR3 length equals 14 residues. CDR1 and CDR2 (germline): MNHEY, SVGEGT. CDR3: CASSSQGAWTEAFF. CDR3 DNA sequence: TGTGCCAGCAGTTCCCAGGGGGCATGGACTGAAGCTTTCTTT.

In the case of this clone: The sample holds other DNA sequences that translate to the same CDR3. V and J are TRBV27 and TRBJ1-4; D not resolved. V was pared by 3 bases and J by 0 bases, with 8 bases between. Germline CDR1 reads MNHEY; CDR2 reads SMNVEV (reference sequence). This CDR3 comprises 15 residues. CDR3 residues: CASSFGGATNEKLFF. The CDR3 nucleotides read TGTGCCAGCAGTTTTGGCGGAGCAACTAATGAAAAACTGTTTTTT.

In its sample, this clone was seen once. This chain joins TRBV11-3 and TRBJ2-1, with 8 bases lining up with TRBD2. The CDR3 is 14 residues long. V shed 2 bases, J shed 4 bases, and the junction held 1 base outside the gene matches. Germline V lookup: CDR1 SGHNT, CDR2 YENEEA. The CDR3 nucleotides are TGTGCCAGCAGCTTAACTAGCGGATACAATGAGCAGTTCTTC. Its protein is CASSLTSGYNEQFF. Combining the CDR3 with reference TRBV11-3 and TRBJ2-1 gives the whole variable domain EAGVVQSPRYKIIEKKQPVAFWCNPISGHNTLYWYLQNLGQGPELLIRYENEEAVDDSQLPKDRFSAERLKGVDSTLKIQPAELGDSAVYLCASSLTSGYNEQFFGPGTRLTVL.

The chain combines TRBV19 with TRBJ1-1; maybe TRBD1 (6 bases). V lost 9 bases to trimming and J lost 0 bases, with 11 bases between them. Germline V CDR1 and CDR2: LNHDA, SQIVND (reference sequence). This CDR3 has 13 residues. The DNA of the CDR3 is TGTGCCAGCCCGGGACAATTGAACACTGAAGCTTTCTTT. It encodes CASPGQLNTEAFF. Drawing the rest from reference TRBV19 and TRBJ1-1, the complete variable domain is DGGITQSPKYLFRKEGQNVTLSCEQNLNHDAMYWYRQDPGQGLRLIYYSQIVNDFQKGDIAEGYSVSREKKESFPLTVTSAQKNPTAFYLCASPGQLNTEAFFGQGTRLTVV.

The chain recombines TRBV7-8 with TRBJ2-7, with 10 nucleotides matching TRBD1. The CDR3 has 17 amino acids. The germline V gene has CDR1 SGHVS and CDR2 FQNEAQ. V shed 5 bases and J 3 bases; nucleotides not matched to a gene: 13. Written as DNA, the CDR3 is TGTGCCAGCAGCCCCCGGACAGGGGGTCTGTCCAGCTACGAGCAGTACTTC. Translating it yields CASSPRTGGLSSYEQYF.

The chain joins TRBV7-9 to TRBJ2-3, with D unclear. The V and J ends lost 2 bases and 1 base respectively, with 7 bases between them. This CDR3 region has 14 residues. CDR1 and CDR2 (germline): SEHNR, FQNEAQ (reference sequence). CDR3 residues: CASSLPGGTDTQYF. The CDR3 DNA follows: TGTGCCAGCAGCTTACCCGGAGGCACAGATACGCAGTATTTT.

CDR3 bases: TGTGCCAGCACCTTGGGGGGAACGACCGGGGAGCTGTTTTTT. Amino acid sequence: CASTLGGTTGELFF. This rearrangement joins TRBV7-2 to TRBJ2-2; D might be TRBD2 (6 bases). Germline V gives CDR1 SGHTA, CDR2 FQGNSA. This CDR3 is built from 14 residues. V lost 7 bases and J lost 5, with 14 bases in between.